What follows is one TCR beta chain and its context. This sample is part of a study of blood T cells in healthy people across ages. A second PCR, run for roughly 7 to 12 cycles, used a sample-barcoded 5' primer plus a J-beta primer mix. Each TCR beta cDNA got a 12-nucleotide random molecular identifier. One entry per CDR3 protein results from TCRdb running MiXCR on the 5' RACE reads. The data contain roughly 1,000,000 distinct CDR3 sequences, approximately 26% of them seen just once; the ten biggest clones take up 0.65% to 0.95%. The CDR3 sequence is 13 residues long. With 5 bases removed from V and 5 bases from J, the gap between germline ends came to 12 bases. CDR1 is MNHEY and CDR2 is SVGAGI in the germline V gene. The sample was also linked to a second study, of T cells of mothers and their children.

The rearrangement links TRBV6-5 to TRBJ1-2, with unresolved D. This receptor was identified in a girl aged 2-10 years in good health. The sequenced material came from blood. CDR3 bases: TGTGCCAGCAGTGATAGACGGCTTTATGGCTACACCTTC. Translated: CASSDRRLYGYTF.